This is a list of T cell receptor beta chains from one sample in a study of identical twins. A single record per CDR3 protein comes from TCRdb applying MiXCR to the 5' RACE reads. The sample has about 530,000 distinct CDR3 sequences; more than 20% are singletons. This sample was shared with a second study, whose subject was yellow fever vaccine responses in identical twins.

The sequenced material came from CD4+ T cells sorted from blood. These receptors all come from a woman under 30 in good health. CDR3s include the opening cysteine and the closing phenylalanine or tryptophan. A D gene is named only where the DNA matches it firmly. Only some rows state a clone size, as once, few, many or a class for expanded clones.

d_gene,j_gene,abundance,v_gene,CDR3aa,CDR3nt
TRBD2,TRBJ2-3,-,TRBV6-1,CASSQRLATDTQYF,TGTGCCAGCAGTCAGCGACTAGCCACAGATACGCAGTATTTT
-,TRBJ2-1,-,TRBV7-2,CASSGSYGGQQFF,TGTGCCAGCAGCGGATCTTACGGGGGACAGCAGTTCTTC
-,TRBJ2-5,few,TRBV28,CASTPDSNEETQYF,TGTGCCAGCACACCGGACAGCAACGAAGAGACCCAGTACTTC
-,TRBJ2-3,-,TRBV3-1,CASSKGPSGDTQYF,TGTGCCAGCAGCAAGGGCCCTTCGGGGGATACGCAGTATTTT
TRBD2,TRBJ2-1,few,TRBV11-2,CASSFTDSGRSSYNEQFF,TGTGCCAGCAGCTTCACCGATAGCGGGAGGAGCTCCTACAATGAGCAGTTCTTC
-,TRBJ2-5,few,TRBV5-1,CASSLEGSGETQYF,TGCGCCAGCAGCTTGGAAGGCAGTGGAGAGACCCAGTACTTC
-,TRBJ2-7,few,TRBV28,CASSLSGGLFEQYF,TGTGCCAGCAGTTTATCTGGAGGGCTATTCGAGCAGTACTTC
-,TRBJ2-5,-,TRBV20-1,CSASVGLQIEETQYF,TGCAGTGCTAGTGTGGGTCTCCAAATCGAAGAGACCCAGTACTTC
TRBD2,TRBJ2-1,few,TRBV4-1,CASSRGLAGSGSYNEQFF,TGCGCCAGCAGCCGGGGACTAGCGGGAAGTGGGTCCTACAATGAGCAGTTCTTC
-,TRBJ1-1,few,TRBV18,CASSPPQGKNTEAFF,TGTGCCAGCTCACCACCTCAGGGGAAGAACACTGAAGCTTTCTTT
-,TRBJ2-3,many,TRBV20-1,CSATNPARRSTDTQYF,TGCAGTGCTACCAACCCGGCGCGGAGAAGCACAGATACGCAGTATTTT
TRBD2,TRBJ2-3,few,TRBV12-3/TRBV12-4,CASSLGTNWADTQYF,TGTGCCAGCAGTCTCGGGACTAACTGGGCAGATACGCAGTATTTT
-,TRBJ1-1,-,TRBV12-3/TRBV12-4,CASTHPVDTEAFF,TGTGCCAGCACCCACCCGGTGGACACTGAAGCTTTCTTT
-,TRBJ1-2,-,TRBV20-1,CSARAPNYGYTF,TGCAGTGCTAGAGCTCCTAACTATGGCTACACCTTC
-,TRBJ2-5,-,TRBV24-1,CATSDYAPGRETQYF,TGTGCCACCAGTGATTACGCCCCAGGCCGAGAGACCCAGTACTTC
-,TRBJ2-1,few,TRBV24-1,CATSAPVGPNEQFF,TGTGCCACCAGTGCCCCTGTGGGACCCAATGAGCAGTTCTTC
-,TRBJ2-3,few,TRBV7-9,CASSLGSPSTDTQYF,TGTGCCAGCAGCTTAGGCAGCCCTAGCACAGATACGCAGTATTTT
TRBD2,TRBJ2-1,-,TRBV11-1,CASSLGRLAGPKNSYNEQFF,TGTGCCAGCAGCTTAGGAAGACTAGCGGGACCCAAGAACTCCTACAATGAGCAGTTCTTC
-,TRBJ2-7,few,TRBV6-1,CASRVGDFSYEQYF,TGTGCCAGCAGAGTCGGGGACTTCTCCTACGAGCAGTACTTC
-,TRBJ1-1,-,TRBV14,CASSRLMGLNTEAFF,TGTGCCAGCAGCCGCCTAATGGGTCTGAACACTGAAGCTTTCTTT
-,TRBJ2-2,few,TRBV7-7,CASSFIDTGELFF,TGTGCCAGCAGCTTTATTGACACCGGGGAGCTGTTTTTT
-,TRBJ1-1,-,TRBV20-1,CSARGNSGGYTEAFF,TGCAGTGCTAGGGGGAATTCGGGGGGTTACACCGAAGCTTTCTTT
-,TRBJ2-5,-,TRBV7-8,CASSPRVLTDQETQYF,TGTGCCAGCAGCCCCCGGGTACTGACAGACCAAGAGACCCAGTACTTC
-,TRBJ1-6,few,TRBV2,CASSEDWRSPLHF,TGTGCCAGCAGTGAAGACTGGCGTTCACCCCTCCACTTT
-,TRBJ1-2,-,TRBV12-3/TRBV12-4,CASRPQGGRAGYTF,TGTGCCAGCAGACCACAGGGAGGTCGGGCTGGCTACACCTTC
TRBD1,TRBJ2-3,-,TRBV7-2,CASSRRDRRRTDTQYF,TGTGCCAGCAGCCGTAGGGACAGGCGTCGCACAGATACGCAGTATTTT
TRBD2,TRBJ2-3,-,TRBV7-2,CASSSKSGGMVDTQYF,TGTGCCAGCAGCTCTAAGTCGGGAGGGATGGTAGATACGCAGTATTTT
TRBD2,TRBJ2-5,few,TRBV20-1,CSAIGRARGKETQYF,TGCAGTGCTATCGGGAGGGCTCGGGGTAAAGAGACCCAGTACTTC
-,TRBJ1-1,few,TRBV20-1,CSAQPGSTEAFF,TGCAGTGCTCAGCCGGGAAGCACTGAAGCTTTCTTT
-,TRBJ2-7,few,TRBV3-1,CASSLLARSYEQYF,TGTGCCAGCAGCCTTTTAGCGCGATCCTACGAGCAGTACTTC
-,TRBJ2-4,-,TRBV6-2/TRBV6-3,CASSTSLQNIQYF,TGTGCCAGCAGTACCTCCCTCCAGAACATTCAGTACTTC
TRBD1,TRBJ1-2,few,TRBV29-1,CSVQPGQYYGYTF,TGCAGCGTGCAGCCGGGACAGTACTATGGCTACACCTTC
-,TRBJ1-2,few,TRBV20-1,CSATLANYGYTF,TGCAGTGCTACTCTAGCTAACTATGGCTACACCTTC
-,TRBJ2-3,once,TRBV11-2,CASSPKGGYTDTQYF,TGTGCCAGCAGCCCAAAGGGCGGTTACACAGATACGCAGTATTTT
TRBD2,TRBJ2-5,-,TRBV20-1,CSARDFLAGAFQENQYF,TGCAGTGCTAGAGATTTCCTAGCGGGGGCTTTTCAAGAGAACCAGTACTTC
-,TRBJ2-1,-,TRBV5-1,CASSFYNGDEQFF,TGCGCCAGCAGCTTTTACAACGGCGATGAGCAGTTCTTC
TRBD2,TRBJ2-2,few,TRBV7-3,CASSRDYSNTGELFF,TGTGCCAGCAGCCGGGACTATTCGAACACCGGGGAGCTGTTTTTT
-,TRBJ2-1,-,TRBV6-4,CASSVQIANEQFF,TGTGCCAGCAGTGTTCAGATAGCCAATGAGCAGTTCTTC
TRBD1,TRBJ2-1,-,TRBV28,CASSSSGTGDYNEQFF,TGTGCCAGCAGTAGCTCCGGGACAGGGGACTACAATGAGCAGTTCTTC
-,TRBJ2-1,once,TRBV19,CASSIGVWYEQFF,TGTGCCAGTAGTATAGGAGTTTGGTATGAGCAGTTCTTC
TRBD2,TRBJ2-1,-,TRBV12-3/TRBV12-4,CASSHQAGRSYNEQFF,TGTGCCAGCAGCCACCAAGCGGGGAGGTCCTACAATGAGCAGTTCTTC
-,TRBJ1-1,-,TRBV5-1,CASRGRRITEAFF,TGCGCCAGCAGGGGACGCAGGATCACTGAAGCCTTCTTT
TRBD2,TRBJ2-3,-,TRBV10-2,CASRERGRLTDTQYF,TGCGCCAGCAGAGAGCGGGGAAGACTCACAGATACGCAGTATTTT
TRBD2,TRBJ2-1,-,TRBV6-5,CASSYSPSGRDNEQFF,TGTGCCAGCAGTTACTCGCCTAGCGGGAGGGACAATGAGCAGTTCTTC
-,TRBJ1-4,-,TRBV19,CASTGRGVEEKLFF,TGTGCCAGTACCGGGCGCGGGGTTGAGGAAAAACTGTTTTTT
TRBD1,TRBJ2-1,-,TRBV11-2,CASRSLRDRGSNEQFF,TGTGCCAGCCGCTCCCTCCGGGACAGGGGGAGCAATGAGCAGTTCTTC
-,TRBJ2-1,few,TRBV5-1,CASSLGSPPYNEQFF,TGCGCCAGCAGCTTGGGCAGTCCTCCGTACAATGAGCAGTTCTTC
-,TRBJ2-3,few,TRBV24-1,CATSDPTIAGTQYF,TGTGCCACCAGTGATCCAACCATTGCAGGGACGCAGTATTTT
TRBD2,TRBJ2-3,once,TRBV20-1,CSARGSSGEILVADTQYF,TGCAGTGCTAGAGGGAGTAGCGGGGAGATACTAGTGGCAGATACGCAGTATTTT
TRBD2,TRBJ2-3,few,TRBV10-3,CAINGAGADTQYF,TGTGCCATCAACGGGGCGGGAGCAGATACGCAGTATTTT
-,TRBJ2-1,-,TRBV5-1,CASSLVGGTTGYEQFF,TGCGCCAGCAGCTTGGTTGGGGGGACCACTGGATATGAGCAGTTCTTC
-,TRBJ2-3,many,TRBV7-3,CASSLGQSLTDTQYF,TGTGCCAGCAGCTTGGGGCAGAGTCTCACAGATACGCAGTATTTT
TRBD2,TRBJ2-1,few,TRBV5-1,CASSSRTSGGRNEQFF,TGCGCCAGCAGCTCGCGGACTAGCGGGGGGAGGAATGAGCAGTTCTTC
TRBD2,TRBJ2-1,-,TRBV5-1,CASSEGTSTVNEQFF,TGCGCCAGCAGCGAGGGGACTAGCACGGTGAATGAGCAGTTCTTC
TRBD2,TRBJ2-5,few,TRBV25-1,CASSLSSGSPGETQYF,TGTGCCAGCAGTTTGTCTAGCGGGAGTCCTGGGGAGACCCAGTACTTC
-,TRBJ2-7,-,TRBV7-2,CASSSRLDLYEQYF,TGTGCCAGCAGCTCGAGACTAGACCTCTACGAGCAGTACTTC
TRBD1,TRBJ1-1,few,TRBV5-5,CASSFTGGNTEAFF,TGTGCCAGCAGCTTTACAGGGGGGAACACTGAAGCTTTCTTT